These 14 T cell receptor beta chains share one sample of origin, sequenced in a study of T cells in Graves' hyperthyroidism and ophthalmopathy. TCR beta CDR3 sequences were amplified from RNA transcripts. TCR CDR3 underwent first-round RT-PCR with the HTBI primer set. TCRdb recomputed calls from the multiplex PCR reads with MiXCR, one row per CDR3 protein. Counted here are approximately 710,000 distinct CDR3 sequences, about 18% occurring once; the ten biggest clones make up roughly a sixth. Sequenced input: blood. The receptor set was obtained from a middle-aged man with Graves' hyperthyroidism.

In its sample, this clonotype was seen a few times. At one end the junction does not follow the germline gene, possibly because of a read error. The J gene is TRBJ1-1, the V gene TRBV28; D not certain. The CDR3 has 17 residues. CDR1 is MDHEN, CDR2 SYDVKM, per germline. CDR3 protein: CASSFSFSEATNTEASF. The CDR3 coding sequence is TGTGCCAGCAGTTTCAGTTTTTCAGAGGCCACCAACACTGAAGCTTCCTTT.

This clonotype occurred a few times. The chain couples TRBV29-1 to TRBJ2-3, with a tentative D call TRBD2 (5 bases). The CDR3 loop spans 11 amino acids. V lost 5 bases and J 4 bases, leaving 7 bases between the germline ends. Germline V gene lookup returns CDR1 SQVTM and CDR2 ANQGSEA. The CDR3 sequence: CSVLGADTQYF. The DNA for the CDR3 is TGCAGCGTTCTCGGGGCAGATACGCAGTATTTT.

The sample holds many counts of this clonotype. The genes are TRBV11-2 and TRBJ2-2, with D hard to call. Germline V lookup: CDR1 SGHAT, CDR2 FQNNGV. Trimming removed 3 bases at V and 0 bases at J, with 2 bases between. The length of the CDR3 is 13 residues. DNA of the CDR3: TGTGCCAGCAGCTTGGCGAACACCGGGGAGCTGTTTTTT. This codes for CASSLANTGELFF.

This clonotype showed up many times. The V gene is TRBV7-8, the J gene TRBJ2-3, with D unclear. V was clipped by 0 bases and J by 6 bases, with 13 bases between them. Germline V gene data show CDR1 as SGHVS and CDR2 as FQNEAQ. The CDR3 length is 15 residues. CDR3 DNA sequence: TGTGCCAGCAGCTTAGCTATTTGGGTTACGGATACGCAGTATTTT. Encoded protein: CASSLAIWVTDTQYF.

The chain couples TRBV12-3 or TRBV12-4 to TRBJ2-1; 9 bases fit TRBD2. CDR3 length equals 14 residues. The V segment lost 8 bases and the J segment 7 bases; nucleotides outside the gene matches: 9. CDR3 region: CASRGLAGKNEQFF. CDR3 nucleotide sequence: TGTGCCAGCCGGGGGCTAGCGGGAAAAAATGAGCAGTTCTTC.

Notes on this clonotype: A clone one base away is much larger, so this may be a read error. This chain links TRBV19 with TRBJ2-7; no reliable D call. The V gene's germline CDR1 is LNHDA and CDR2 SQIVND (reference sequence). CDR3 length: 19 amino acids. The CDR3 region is CASSIKWVGYTSAAYEEYF. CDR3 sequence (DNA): TGTGCCAGTAGTATAAAATGGGTGGGTTATACCTCTGCCGCCTACGAGGAGTACTTC.

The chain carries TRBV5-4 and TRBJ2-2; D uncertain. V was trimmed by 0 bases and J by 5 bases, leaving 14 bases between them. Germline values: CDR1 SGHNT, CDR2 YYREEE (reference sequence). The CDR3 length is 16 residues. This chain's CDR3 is CASSLAGGRVTGELFF. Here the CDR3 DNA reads TGTGCCAGCAGCTTGGCAGGCGGTAGGGTAACCGGGGAGCTGTTTTTT.

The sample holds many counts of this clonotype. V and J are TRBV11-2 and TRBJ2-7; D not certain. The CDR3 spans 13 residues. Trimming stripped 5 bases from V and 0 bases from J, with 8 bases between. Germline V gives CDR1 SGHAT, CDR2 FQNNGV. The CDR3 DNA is TGTGCCAGCAGCCCTGGGGTCTCCTACGAGCAGTACTTC. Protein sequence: CASSPGVSYEQYF.

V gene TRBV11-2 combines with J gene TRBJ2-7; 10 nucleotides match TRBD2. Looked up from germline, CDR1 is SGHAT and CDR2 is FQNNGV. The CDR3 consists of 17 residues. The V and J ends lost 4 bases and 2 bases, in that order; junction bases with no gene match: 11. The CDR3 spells CASSYPRLAGVPYEQYF. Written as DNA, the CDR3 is TGTGCCAGCAGCTACCCGAGGCTAGCGGGAGTCCCCTACGAGCAGTACTTC.

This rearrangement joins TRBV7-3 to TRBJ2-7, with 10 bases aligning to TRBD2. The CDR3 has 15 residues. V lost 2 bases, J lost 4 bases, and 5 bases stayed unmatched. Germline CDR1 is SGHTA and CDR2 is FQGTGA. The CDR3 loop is CASSLASGSQYEQYF. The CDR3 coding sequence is TGTGCCAGCAGCTTAGCTAGCGGGAGTCAATACGAGCAGTACTTC.

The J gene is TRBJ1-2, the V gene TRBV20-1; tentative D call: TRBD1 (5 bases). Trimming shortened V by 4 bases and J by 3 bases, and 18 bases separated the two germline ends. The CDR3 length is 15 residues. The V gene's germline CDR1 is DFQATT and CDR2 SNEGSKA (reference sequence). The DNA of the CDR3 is TGCAGTGCTAAAATCGTGCAGGGAGAGGACTATGGCTACACCTTC. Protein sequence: CSAKIVQGEDYGYTF.

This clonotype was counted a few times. The chain's CDR3 is CSARDTSKYQGAQAHYGYTF. CDR3 nucleotides: TGCAGTGCTAGAGATACATCAAAGTATCAGGGGGCCCAAGCTCATTATGGCTACACCTTC. The chain combines TRBV20-1 with TRBJ1-2, with 8 nucleotides matching TRBD1. CDR3 length: 20 amino acids. The V gene end was trimmed by 0 bases and the J gene end by 5 bases; junction bases not matched to a gene: 23. The germline V gene has CDR1 DFQATT and CDR2 SNEGSKA (reference sequence).

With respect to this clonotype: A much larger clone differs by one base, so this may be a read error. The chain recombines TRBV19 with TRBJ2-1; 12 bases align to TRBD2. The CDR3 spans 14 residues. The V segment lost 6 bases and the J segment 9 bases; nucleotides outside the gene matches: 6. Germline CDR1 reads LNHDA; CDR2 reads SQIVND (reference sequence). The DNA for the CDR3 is TGTGCCAGTAGGCGACTAGCGGGAGTTGGTGAGCAGTTCTTC. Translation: CASRRLAGVGEQFF. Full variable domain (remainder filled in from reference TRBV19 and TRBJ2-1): DGGITQSPKYLFRKEGQNVTLSCEQNLNHDAMYWYRQDPGQGLRLIYYSQIVNDFQKGDIAEGYSVSREKKESFPLTVTSAQKNPTAFYLCASRRLAGVGEQFFGPGTRLTVL.

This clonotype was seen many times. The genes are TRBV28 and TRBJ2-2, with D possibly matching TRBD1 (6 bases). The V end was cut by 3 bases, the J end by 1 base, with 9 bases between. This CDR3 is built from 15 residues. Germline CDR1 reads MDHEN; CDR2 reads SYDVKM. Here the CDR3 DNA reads TGTGCCAGCAGTTTTCCAGGGGAGAACACCGGGGAGCTGTTTTTT. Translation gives CASSFPGENTGELFF.